The 31 T cell receptor beta chains below come from one sample, sequenced in a study of T cells after yellow fever vaccination. TCRdb reanalysed the 5' RACE reads using MiXCR and keeps one entry per CDR3 protein. The table has under 700,000 distinct CDR3 sequences, about 17% seen once. The sequenced sample was PBMCs, obtained 5 days after the first yellow fever vaccination. The receptors here all came from a man younger than 30 who received the YFV17D yellow fever vaccine.

A few counts support this clonotype. This chain joins TRBV4-1 and TRBJ2-1; TRBD2 aligns across 9 bases. CDR3 length: 16 amino acids. V gave up 5 bases and J gave up 4 bases; unmatched junction bases: 9. Per germline, CDR1 MGHRA and CDR2 YSYEKL. The chain's CDR3 is CASSVYTSGPYNEQFF. DNA of the CDR3: TGCGCCAGCAGCGTTTATACTAGCGGGCCTTACAATGAGCAGTTCTTC.

This clonotype was counted only a few times. V is TRBV9 and J is TRBJ2-1, with D perhaps TRBD2 (7 bases). The V gene's germline CDR1 is SGDLS and CDR2 YYNGEE. The CDR3 consists of 16 residues. V dropped 4 bases and J dropped 1 base, with 15 bases sitting between them. This CDR3 reads CASSLLGGGSYNEQFF. The CDR3 region has the DNA TGTGCCAGCAGCTTATTAGGGGGGGGGTCCTACAATGAGCAGTTCTTC. Full variable domain (remainder filled in from reference TRBV9 and TRBJ2-1): DSGVTQTPKHLITATGQRVTLRCSPRSGDLSVYWYQQSLDQGLQFLIQYYNGEERAKGNILERFSAQQFPDLHSELNLSSLELGDSALYFCASSLLGGGSYNEQFFGPGTRLTVL.

This clonotype was seen a few times. The J gene is TRBJ1-1, the V gene TRBV4-1; the D gene is possibly TRBD1 (6 bases). This CDR3 has 14 residues. Germline CDR1 and CDR2: MGHRA and YSYEKL. V gave up 1 base and J gave up 7 bases, with 13 bases separating them. The CDR3 region is CASSQVNRVVEAFF. CDR3 in DNA: TGCGCCAGCAGCCAAGTAAACAGGGTGGTTGAAGCTTTCTTT.

In its sample, this clonotype was seen many times. A read error may account for a junction end that differs from germline. Here the CDR3 DNA reads TGTGCTAGCAGCTTACGTCTGAACACCGGGGAGCTGTTTTTT. This sequence encodes CASSLRLNTGELFF. This chain uses TRBV7-7 with TRBJ2-2, with no clear D. The CDR3 sequence is 14 residues long. The germline V gene encodes CDR1 SSHAT and CDR2 FNYEAQ (reference sequence).

This clonotype was observed a few times. This chain connects TRBV6-1 to TRBJ1-6; D gene uncertain. This CDR3 has 16 amino acids. Per germline, CDR1 MNHNS and CDR2 SASEGT. V lost 3 bases and J lost 6, with 15 bases in between. The CDR3: CASSDLASIFNSPLHF. The CDR3 coding sequence is TGTGCCAGCAGTGACCTCGCTTCGATATTTAATTCACCCCTCCACTTT.

This CDR3 is CSVAVRVSNTEAFF. CDR3 DNA sequence: TGCAGCGTTGCCGTCAGGGTTTCGAACACTGAAGCTTTCTTT. V and J are TRBV29-1 and TRBJ1-1; D perhaps matches TRBD1 (5 bases). From germline, CDR1 is SQVTM and CDR2 ANQGSEA. CDR3 length equals 14 residues. Deletions cut 4 bases from V and 1 base from J, with 13 bases between.

This clonotype was counted only a few times. V gene TRBV7-8 combines with J gene TRBJ2-4; D not certain. CDR1 is SGHVS, CDR2 FQNEAQ, per germline. This CDR3 comprises 12 residues. V dropped 1 base and J dropped 7 bases, with 5 bases sitting between them. The CDR3 nucleotides read TGTGCCAGCAGCTTAGGGTCGAACATTCAGTACTTC. It translates to CASSLGSNIQYF.

The chain recombines TRBV28 with TRBJ1-1; a possible D gene is TRBD1 (6 bases). Germline values: CDR1 MDHEN, CDR2 SYDVKM. Between the trimmed V and J ends, which lost 11 bases and 4 bases, there was a span of 17 bases. The CDR3 is 13 residues long. CDR3 sequence: CAWQGRRGTEAFF. CDR3 nucleotide sequence: TGTGCCTGGCAGGGGCGGCGGGGCACTGAAGCTTTCTTT.

The V and J genes are TRBV28 and TRBJ2-3, with 15 bases aligning to TRBD2. Germline CDR1 is MDHEN and CDR2 is SYDVKM. This CDR3 spans 18 amino acids. The ends lost 5 bases at V and 2 bases at J; junction bases unmatched: 8. DNA for the CDR3: TGTGCCAGCAGTCAGGGACTAGCGGGGGGAAAATACACAGATACGCAGTATTTT. The encoded protein is CASSQGLAGGKYTDTQYF.

The chain employs TRBV7-9 and TRBJ2-7; 8 bases are shared with TRBD1. CDR3 size: 15 residues. The V segment lost 4 bases and the J segment 4 bases; nucleotides outside the gene matches: 9. Germline CDR1 and CDR2: SEHNR and FQNEAQ (reference sequence). CDR3 bases: TGTGCCAGCAGCTCAATGGGGGGACAGGTGTACGAGCAGTACTTC. Translated, it gives CASSSMGGQVYEQYF.

This clonotype was observed at least ten times. The V and J genes are TRBV5-6 and TRBJ1-1; no clear D gene. Germline assignment: CDR1 SGHDT and CDR2 YYEEEE. Trimming pared 0 bases from V and 1 base from J, leaving 13 bases between. This CDR3 contains 16 residues. The CDR3 coding sequence is TGTGCCAGCAGCTTGGGCATCCAGGCAGGGAACACTGAAGCTTTCTTT. Amino acids: CASSLGIQAGNTEAFF.

The chain uses TRBV6-5 and TRBJ1-2; D is ambiguous. Germline V lookup: CDR1 MNHEY, CDR2 SVGAGI. The CDR3 is 13 residues long. Trimming removed 7 bases at V and 4 bases at J, with 13 bases between. The CDR3 DNA reads TGTGCCAGCAATTCCCCCACCCGCTATGGCTACACCTTC. As protein: CASNSPTRYGYTF.

The chain links TRBV27 to TRBJ1-3, with D hard to call. CDR1 and CDR2 (germline): MNHEY, SMNVEV (reference sequence). V dropped 6 bases and J dropped 2 bases, with 14 bases sitting between them. This CDR3 contains 15 residues. The CDR3 loop reads CASRLSGRAGNTIYF. DNA of the CDR3: TGTGCCAGCAGACTTTCCGGGCGAGCTGGAAACACCATATATTTT.

This chain connects TRBV19 to TRBJ1-1; D possibly corresponds to TRBD1 (6 bases). Germline CDR1 reads LNHDA; CDR2 reads SQIVND (reference sequence). This CDR3 region has 15 residues. V lost 5 bases and J 2 bases, leaving 15 bases between the germline ends. CDR3 region: CASSPTMGQNTEAFF. The CDR3 nucleotides are TGTGCCAGTAGTCCTACCATGGGACAAAACACTGAAGCTTTCTTT.

This clonotype was counted a few times. The chain employs TRBV21-1 and TRBJ2-1; the table's D call, TRBD1, has no DNA check behind it. TRBV21-1 is shown as a pseudogene. The CDR3 extends over 14 amino acids. The CDR3 bases are TGTGCCAGCCGACAGGGGCCTTGGCGCAATGAGCAGTTCTTC. Its protein product is CASRQGPWRNEQFF.

This sequence joins TRBV6-1 and TRBJ1-2, with D unclear. CDR1 is MNHNS and CDR2 is SASEGT in the germline V gene. The CDR3 has 16 residues. Between the trimmed V and J ends, which lost 9 bases and 0 bases, there was a span of 20 bases. The CDR3 here is CARPRCGNPTNYGYTF. In DNA, the CDR3 is TGTGCCAGGCCTAGGTGTGGGAATCCTACTAACTATGGCTACACCTTC.

This clonotype was recorded a few times. Mismatch with germline at one junction end may stem from a read error. The chain links TRBV5-1 to TRBJ1-6; 9 nucleotides line up with TRBD1. The CDR3 is made up of 18 amino acids. The germline gives CDR1 SGHRS, CDR2 YFSETQ. The CDR3: CASRLGPGQGSYNSPLHF. The CDR3 region has the DNA TGCGCCAGCAGGTTGGGACCGGGACAGGGCTCCTATAATTCACCCCTCCACTTT.

The chain couples TRBV6-1 to TRBJ2-7, with 8 bases lining up with TRBD2. Germline V gene sequence: CDR1 MNHNS, CDR2 SASEGT. This CDR3 has 15 amino acids. Trimming at V came to 7 bases and at J to 6 bases, leaving 14 bases not matched to a gene. The DNA for the CDR3 is TGTGCCAGCATACAGACCGGGACTAGGTTGCGCGAGCAGTACTTC. Translated: CASIQTGTRLREQYF.

The sample holds a few counts of this clonotype. The rearrangement joins TRBV6-5 to TRBJ1-6; TRBD1 is a possible D gene (5 bases). V lost 0 bases, J lost 7 bases, and 10 bases lay in between. Germline V CDR1 and CDR2: MNHEY, SVGAGI. This CDR3 spans 15 amino acids. CDR3: CASSYSQGKNSPLHF. CDR3 DNA sequence: TGTGCCAGCAGTTACTCGCAGGGAAAAAATTCACCCCTCCACTTT.

This clonotype was seen only a few times. The V call is TRBV2, the J call TRBJ2-4; D possibly corresponds to TRBD2 (5 bases). The ends were cut back, 3 bases at V and 3 bases at J, with 9 bases in the middle. This CDR3 comprises 14 residues. Looked up from germline, CDR1 is SNHLY and CDR2 is FYNNEI. DNA for the CDR3: TGTGCCAGCAGTGATCGCCGGGGCAAAAACATTCAGTACTTC. Amino acid sequence: CASSDRRGKNIQYF. The full variable domain, completed using reference TRBV2 and TRBJ2-4, is EPEVTQTPSHQVTQMGQEVILRCVPISNHLYFYWYRQILGQKVEFLVSFYNNEISEKSEIFDDQFSVERPDGSNFTLKIRSTKLEDSAMYFCASSDRRGKNIQYFGAGTRLSVL.

The CDR3 coding sequence is TGTGCCAGCAGCGGGGGACTAGCGGAAACCAGTGAGCAGTTCTTC. As protein: CASSGGLAETSEQFF. The chain employs TRBV9 and TRBJ2-1; 11 nucleotides agree with TRBD2. Trimming removed 3 bases from V and 9 bases from J; junction bases left unmatched: 8. The CDR3 totals 15 residues. From germline, CDR1 is SGDLS and CDR2 YYNGEE.

The chain couples TRBV18 to TRBJ2-5; a weak D match, TRBD1 (5 bases). The CDR3 contains 14 residues. Trimming stripped 0 bases from V and 5 bases from J, with 10 bases between. Germline assignment: CDR1 KGHSH and CDR2 LQKENI. CDR3 loop: CASSPPAGYETQYF. Here the CDR3 DNA reads TGTGCCAGCTCACCACCGGCAGGGTACGAGACCCAGTACTTC.

The chain employs TRBV5-1 and TRBJ2-3; D is undetermined. Germline V gives CDR1 SGHRS, CDR2 YFSETQ. V was shortened by 4 bases and J by 5 bases, with 11 bases between the two germline ends. The CDR3 sequence is 13 residues long. The CDR3 DNA reads as TGCGCCAGCAGCCTGGATGTAGGAGATACGCAGTATTTT. It is translated as CASSLDVGDTQYF.

This clonotype was counted only a few times. CDR3 coding DNA: TGTGCCAGCAGTGACAGGGGAACGAGCACAGATACGCAGTATTTT. This codes for CASSDRGTSTDTQYF. This chain uses TRBV6-1 with TRBJ2-3; tentatively, D is TRBD1 (6 bases). CDR3 size: 15 residues. V was trimmed by 3 bases and J by 0 bases, leaving 10 bases between them. The germline CDR1 and CDR2 sequences are MNHNS and SASEGT.

This clonotype was observed a handful of times. The chain links TRBV20-1 to TRBJ1-2, with TRBD1 matching over 7 bases. The V gene's germline CDR1 is DFQATT and CDR2 SNEGSKA (reference sequence). J gave up 2 bases and V 4 bases, and 10 bases lay outside the gene matches. CDR3 length equals 15 residues. The CDR3 bases are TGCAGTGCTAAGCGGTCCCGGGACAGCAACTATGGCTACACCTTC. Its translation is CSAKRSRDSNYGYTF.

This clonotype was seen only a few times. This sequence joins TRBV6-1 and TRBJ1-4, with 8 nucleotides matching TRBD1. Germline CDR1 reads MNHNS; CDR2 reads SASEGT. This CDR3 is 14 amino acids long. After removal of 6 bases from V and 3 bases from J, the junction contained 3 bases not matched to a gene. This CDR3 reads CASRDRVANEKLFF. CDR3 DNA: TGTGCCAGCAGGGACAGGGTCGCTAATGAAAAACTGTTTTTT.

This clonotype was counted between two and nine times. The genes are TRBV5-5 and TRBJ2-7; D assignment may be TRBD1 or TRBD2 (5 bases each). V was shortened by 3 bases and J by 7 bases, with 14 bases between the two germline ends. Germline CDR1 and CDR2: SGHKS and YYEKEE (reference sequence). This CDR3 contains 13 residues. The CDR3 region is CASSSGTVGEQYF. The CDR3 nucleotides read TGTGCCAGCAGCTCCGGGACGGTGGGTGAGCAGTACTTC.

This clonotype has only a few counts. The chain has TRBV29-1 and TRBJ1-5; D gene ambiguous. CDR1 is SQVTM, CDR2 ANQGSEA, per germline. V gave up 0 bases and J gave up 2 bases, with 17 bases separating them. The CDR3 has 17 residues. Here the CDR3 reads CSVEDHGAQWCNQPQHF. CDR3 DNA: TGCAGCGTTGAAGATCACGGAGCCCAGTGGTGCAATCAGCCCCAGCATTTT.

This rearrangement joins TRBV20-1 to TRBJ2-3, with 7 bases lining up with TRBD2. Germline CDR1 and CDR2: DFQATT and SNEGSKA (reference sequence). This CDR3 is 15 amino acids long. With 0 bases clipped from V and 1 base from J, the junction kept 4 bases outside the gene matches. The CDR3 reads CSAREASGGTDTQYF. The CDR3 DNA sequence: TGCAGTGCTAGAGAAGCGAGCGGGGGCACAGATACGCAGTATTTT.

The chain joins TRBV11-2 to TRBJ2-7; weak D call: TRBD1 (6 bases). The V gene's germline CDR1 is SGHAT and CDR2 FQNNGV. CDR3 length: 16 amino acids. Trimming cost V 5 bases and J 2 bases, with 19 bases left between them. Written as DNA, the CDR3 is TGTGCCAGCAGCCAGATCGGGACATGGAATACCTACGAGCAGTACTTC. It translates to CASSQIGTWNTYEQYF. Supplemented by reference TRBV11-2 and TRBJ2-7, the full variable domain reads EAGVAQSPRYKIIEKRQSVAFWCNPISGHATLYWYQQILGQGPKLLIQFQNNGVVDDSQLPKDRFSAERLKGVDSTLKIQPAKLEDSAVYLCASSQIGTWNTYEQYFGPGTRLTVT.

A few counts support this clonotype. Written as DNA, the CDR3 is TGCGCCAGCAGCTTTTACTTACAGGGGGTGAACACTGAAGCTTTCTTT. Its protein product is CASSFYLQGVNTEAFF. The gene calls are TRBV5-1 and TRBJ1-1; 8 positions agree with TRBD1. V shed 2 bases, J shed 0 bases, and the junction held 6 bases outside the gene matches. Germline V gene sequence: CDR1 SGHRS, CDR2 YFSETQ. The CDR3 is made up of 16 amino acids.